One and the same sample provided the 31 T cell receptor beta chains below, sequenced in a study of blood T cell repertoires in COVID-19. Here immunoSEQ multiplex PCR was the method, and the copy in TCRdb shows in-frame clones only, minus some. Of a few hundred thousand clones listed, around 86% are singletons. The sequenced sample consisted of peripheral blood. These receptors all stem from a man aged 60 to 75 with acute or convalescent COVID-19.

The V and J genes are TRBV18 and TRBJ1-5, with D uncertain. The V gene's germline CDR1 is KGHSH and CDR2 LQKENI. The CDR3 runs to 13 residues. Between the trimmed V and J ends, which lost 3 bases and 3 bases, there was a span of 6 bases. The CDR3 DNA follows: TGTGCCAGCTCACCGAACTTCAATCAGCCCCAGCATTTT. Translated, it gives CASSPNFNQPQHF. Based on the CDR3 plus reference TRBV18 and TRBJ1-5, the full variable domain is NAGVMQNPRHLVRRRGQEARLRCSPMKGHSHVYWYRQLPEEGLKFMVYLQKENIIDESGMPKERFSAEFPKEGPSILRIQQVVRGDSAAYFCASSPNFNQPQHFGDGTRLSIL.

The chain combines TRBV4-1 with TRBJ1-2; D gene unclear. Trimming cost V 1 base and J 2 bases, with 11 bases left between them. The CDR3 consists of 15 residues. The germline V gene has CDR1 MGHRA and CDR2 YSYEKL. CDR3 in DNA: TGCGCCAGCAGCCAAGCCCCGTCGGGGAACTATGGCTACACCTTC. The encoded protein is CASSQAPSGNYGYTF.

The rearrangement joins TRBV7-9 to TRBJ2-2; 7 nucleotides align to TRBD1. V gave up 5 bases and J gave up 4 bases; unmatched junction bases: 7. This CDR3 region has 15 residues. The germline V gene encodes CDR1 SEHNR and CDR2 FQNEAQ (reference sequence). The CDR3 is CASSPQGPSTGELFF. The CDR3 DNA reads as TGTGCCAGCAGCCCACAGGGGCCGAGCACCGGGGAGCTGTTTTTT.

This chain links TRBV11-2 with TRBJ2-7; D is perhaps TRBD2 (6 bases). Germline V lookup: CDR1 SGHAT, CDR2 FQNNGV. Deletions cut 1 base from V and 2 bases from J, with 12 bases between. The CDR3 is made up of 15 amino acids. DNA for the CDR3: TGTGCCAGCAGCTTAGCGGACGGAGGGGCCTACGAGCAGTACTTC. This gives the protein CASSLADGGAYEQYF.

V and J are TRBV7-9 and TRBJ2-5; 7 bases fit TRBD1. Trimming took 7 bases from V and 1 from J; bases not matched to a gene: 12. CDR3 length equals 16 residues. Looked up from germline, CDR1 is SEHNR and CDR2 is FQNEAQ (reference sequence). CDR3 sequence reads: CASTLALRQGQETQYF. The CDR3 bases are TGTGCCAGCACCCTTGCGCTAAGACAGGGCCAAGAGACCCAGTACTTC. Filled out from reference TRBV7-9 and TRBJ2-5, the complete variable domain reads DTGVSQNPRHKITKRGQNVTFRCDPISEHNRLYWYRQTLGQGPEFLTYFQNEAQLEKSRLLSDRFSAERPKGSFSTLEIQRTEQGDSAMYLCASTLALRQGQETQYFGPGTRLLVL.

This sequence joins TRBV4-1 and TRBJ2-5; a possible D gene is TRBD1 (6 bases). Per the germline V gene, CDR1 is MGHRA and CDR2 is YSYEKL. With 4 bases removed from V and 7 bases from J, the gap between germline ends came to 13 bases. CDR3 length: 13 residues. Written as DNA, the CDR3 is TGCGCCAGCAGCCGTACCTTAGGGGGGACCCAGTACTTC. Protein product: CASSRTLGGTQYF.

The chain employs TRBV5-1 and TRBJ1-6; TRBD1 is a possible D gene (5 bases). The CDR3 is 16 amino acids. V dropped 1 base and J dropped 6 bases, with 14 bases sitting between them. Germline CDR1 SGHRS, CDR2 YFSETQ. CDR3 nucleotide sequence: TGCGCCAGCAGCTTGCGCCCCGGGGGATCTAATTCACCCCTCCACTTT. It yields the protein CASSLRPGGSNSPLHF.

This chain joins TRBV19 and TRBJ1-5, with TRBD1 as a possible D gene (5 bases). The CDR3 spans 15 residues. V lost 9 bases and J lost 3, with 18 bases in between. Germline V gene data show CDR1 as LNHDA and CDR2 as SQIVND (reference sequence). The CDR3 region has the DNA TGTGCCAGCCGCGGCCTCCTGACAGACAATCAGCCCCAGCATTTT. It yields the protein CASRGLLTDNQPQHF.

The chain employs TRBV19 and TRBJ1-2; 12 bases fit TRBD1. This CDR3 has 16 amino acids. J gave up 4 bases and V 4 bases, and 7 bases lay outside the gene matches. The germline V gene has CDR1 LNHDA and CDR2 SQIVND (reference sequence). CDR3: CASSRLGQGALYGYTF. In nucleotides, the CDR3 is TGTGCCAGTAGTAGACTGGGACAGGGGGCCCTCTATGGCTACACCTTC.

The chain uses TRBV5-1 and TRBJ1-2; 12 bases fit TRBD1. V lost 0 bases, J lost 1 base, and 13 bases stayed unmatched. This CDR3 has 20 residues. Germline lookup yields CDR1 SGHRS and CDR2 YFSETQ. The CDR3 DNA follows: TGCGCCAGCAGCTTGGATCGGGGCGGGACAGGGGGCTCCCTTAACTATGGCTACACCTTC. Amino acid sequence: CASSLDRGGTGGSLNYGYTF.

The table lists this clone with a count of one. The chain uses TRBV5-5 and TRBJ1-5; 7 bases fit TRBD1. The CDR3 has 15 amino acids. The junction had 7 bases not matched to a gene; V was cut back by 0 bases and J by 7 bases. Germline V gene sequence: CDR1 SGHKS, CDR2 YYEKEE (reference sequence). The CDR3 spells CASSLVGGAGQPQHF. The DNA of the CDR3 is TGTGCCAGCAGCTTGGTAGGGGGCGCAGGGCAGCCCCAGCATTTT.

The chain uses TRBV11-1 and TRBJ2-2; TRBD1 matches 9 bases. From germline, CDR1 is SGHAT and CDR2 FQDESV (reference sequence). This CDR3 contains 15 residues. Germline trimming cut 5 bases from V and 1 base from J; bases unmatched to any gene: 2. CDR3 region: CASSHRGLNTGELFF. CDR3 in DNA: TGTGCCAGCAGCCACAGGGGGCTGAACACCGGGGAGCTGTTTTTT.

V usage is TRBV5-1 and J usage is TRBJ2-1, with 10 bases identical to TRBD2. Germline-derived CDR1 and CDR2 are SGHRS and YFSETQ. Losses at the gene ends were 0 bases for V and 10 bases for J; bases not matched to a gene: 7. CDR3 length: 15 residues. CDR3 sequence (DNA): TGCGCCAGCAGCTTGGGTCCTAGCGGGGGTACCGAGCAGTTCTTC. Encoded protein: CASSLGPSGGTEQFF.

The rearrangement uses TRBV25-1 and TRBJ1-5; D remains ambiguous. Germline CDR1 is MGHDK and CDR2 is SYGVNS. Trimming removed 3 bases at V and 6 bases at J, with 9 bases between. The CDR3 spans 13 residues. CDR3 region: CASSDGRGQPQHF. CDR3 bases: TGTGCCAGCAGTGACGGGAGAGGTCAGCCCCAGCATTTT.

The chain recombines TRBV11-1 with TRBJ2-1, with 8 bases identical to TRBD1. Germline V gene data show CDR1 as SGHAT and CDR2 as FQDESV (reference sequence). This CDR3 region has 17 residues. The V and J ends lost 0 bases and 12 bases, in that order; junction bases with no gene match: 16. CDR3 DNA sequence: TGTGCCAGCAGCTTAGCGCTCGCGACAGGGGTCGCCATGGTGCAGTTCTTC. This codes for CASSLALATGVAMVQFF.

The V gene is TRBV2, the J gene TRBJ2-3; 7 bases line up with TRBD2. V lost 4 bases and J lost 2; bases outside the gene matches: 12. Germline loops: CDR1 SNHLY, CDR2 FYNNEI. The CDR3 consists of 17 residues. CDR3 in DNA: TGTGCCAGCAGTGGGGGGAGGGGCAGGACGGACACAGATACGCAGTATTTT. Translation gives CASSGGRGRTDTDTQYF. Based on the CDR3 plus reference TRBV2 and TRBJ2-3, the full variable domain is EPEVTQTPSHQVTQMGQEVILRCVPISNHLYFYWYRQILGQKVEFLVSFYNNEISEKSEIFDDQFSVERPDGSNFTLKIRSTKLEDSAMYFCASSGGRGRTDTDTQYFGPGTRLTVL.

The chain has TRBV14 and TRBJ2-5; 10 positions agree with TRBD2. V lost 0 bases to trimming and J lost 5 bases; unmatched junction nucleotides: 9. The CDR3 is 17 residues long. CDR1 is SGHDN, CDR2 FVKESK, per germline. CDR3 DNA sequence: TGTGCCAGCAGCCAAGACCCTAGCGGGGGATGGCTGGAGACCCAGTACTTC. Translating gives CASSQDPSGGWLETQYF. The full variable domain, rest sourced from reference TRBV14 and TRBJ2-5, is EAGVTQFPSHSVIEKGQTVTLRCDPISGHDNLYWYRRVMGKEIKFLLHFVKESKQDESGMPNNRFLAERTGGTYSTLKVQPAELEDSGVYFCASSQDPSGGWLETQYFGPGTRLLVL.

The gene calls are TRBV4-1 and TRBJ2-1; 7 bases fit TRBD2. V lost 3 bases, J lost 3 bases, and 5 bases stayed unmatched. The CDR3 runs 15 residues. CDR1 is MGHRA, CDR2 YSYEKL, per germline. In DNA form, the CDR3 reads TGCGCCAGCAGCCAGAGTACTAGCGACTACAATGAGCAGTTCTTC. Residues: CASSQSTSDYNEQFF.

This chain links TRBV7-9 with TRBJ2-5; D may be TRBD1 (5 bases). Germline CDR1 is SEHNR and CDR2 is FQNEAQ (reference sequence). The CDR3 is 15 amino acids. V was pared by 1 base and J by 1 base, with 10 bases between. The CDR3 spells CASSLVLGPQETQYF. CDR3 coding DNA: TGTGCCAGCAGCTTAGTTTTGGGGCCCCAAGAGACCCAGTACTTC.

This chain links TRBV6-5 with TRBJ1-1; 7 bases line up with TRBD1. The CDR3 consists of 14 residues. Germline V gives CDR1 MNHEY, CDR2 SVGAGI. V dropped 5 bases and J dropped 1; count of bases not matched to a gene: 4. CDR3 bases: TGTGCCAGCAGTACCCGACAGGGGAACACTGAAGCTTTCTTT. Translation gives CASSTRQGNTEAFF.

This clone was recorded only once. This chain uses TRBV3-1 (or the pseudogene TRBV3-2) with TRBJ2-4, with 12 bases matching TRBD1. The CDR3 has 16 residues. Unmatched junction bases numbered 6, after V lost 8 bases and J lost 1 base. Germline V gene sequence: CDR1 LGHDT, CDR2 YNNKEL (reference sequence). The DNA for the CDR3 is TGTGCCAGCGGGGACAGGGGGCGACTGGCCAAAAACATTCAGTACTTC. Translated: CASGDRGRLAKNIQYF.

V is TRBV21-1 and J is TRBJ1-2; the D call of TRBD1 is as the table states it, not checked on the DNA. TRBV21-1 is described as a pseudogene. The CDR3 sequence is 17 residues long. The CDR3 region has the DNA TGTGCCAGCAGCAGCACTTCCGGGACAGAGGCTAACTATGGCTACACCTTC. Translation: CASSSTSGTEANYGYTF.

The chain couples TRBV7-2 to TRBJ2-5, with a weak D call TRBD2 (7 bases). V lost 5 bases to trimming and J lost 5 bases, with 15 bases between them. The CDR3 runs to 14 residues. CDR1 is SGHTA, CDR2 FQGNSA, per germline. CDR3 loop: CASSPPGGGETQYF. For the CDR3, the DNA is TGTGCCAGCAGCCCCCCGGGGGGCGGGGAGACCCAGTACTTC.

V usage is TRBV11-2 and J usage is TRBJ1-1, with D unclear. The V end was cut by 1 base, the J end by 0 bases, with 6 bases between. CDR3 size: 14 residues. Germline CDR1 is SGHAT and CDR2 is FQNNGV. Here the CDR3 DNA reads TGTGCCAGCAGCTTAGGGCACGTGAACACTGAAGCTTTCTTT. Translated: CASSLGHVNTEAFF.

The V gene is TRBV27, the J gene TRBJ1-2; 9 bases map to TRBD1. Looked up from germline, CDR1 is MNHEY and CDR2 is SMNVEV (reference sequence). V gave up 4 bases and J gave up 5 bases; unmatched junction bases: 14. The CDR3 consists of 17 residues. This chain's CDR3 is CASSSFRTGAGGYGYTF. CDR3 DNA sequence: TGTGCCAGCAGTTCTTTCAGGACAGGGGCCGGGGGTTATGGCTACACCTTC.

The genes are TRBV19 and TRBJ1-1; 7 positions agree with TRBD1. Germline V CDR1 and CDR2: LNHDA, SQIVND (reference sequence). V dropped 5 bases and J dropped 0; count of bases not matched to a gene: 9. The length of the CDR3 is 16 residues. The CDR3 bases are TGTGCCAGTAGTTCCAGACAGGGAAGCATGAACACTGAAGCTTTCTTT. This codes for CASSSRQGSMNTEAFF.

V gene TRBV5-8 combines with J gene TRBJ1-1, with 11 bases that match TRBD1. The CDR3 totals 16 residues. J gave up 2 bases and V 4 bases, and 7 bases lay outside the gene matches. The germline V gene has CDR1 SGHTS and CDR2 YDEGEE. CDR3 sequence (DNA): TGTGCCAGCAGCACCCGGACAGGGGGCGGAAACACTGAAGCTTTCTTT. Protein product: CASSTRTGGGNTEAFF.

This chain uses TRBV14 with TRBJ1-2; D is unresolved. With 0 bases removed from V and 4 bases from J, the gap between germline ends came to 15 bases. Germline CDR1 reads SGHDN; CDR2 reads FVKESK. The CDR3 has 16 amino acids. The DNA of the CDR3 is TGTGCCAGCAGCCAAGATCCGCGGTTTCCTTCCTATGGCTACACCTTC. Residues: CASSQDPRFPSYGYTF.

This clone has only a few counts. The chain recombines TRBV18 with TRBJ2-7; maybe TRBD2 (5 bases). Trimming took off 2 bases at V and 2 bases at J, with 13 bases between the two ends. CDR3 length equals 15 residues. Germline V CDR1 and CDR2: KGHSH, LQKENI. In nucleotides, the CDR3 is TGTGCCAGCTCACCAGCGGGTGAGGTAACCTACGAGCAGTACTTC. It specifies CASSPAGEVTYEQYF.

The chain uses TRBV6-5 and TRBJ2-5, with 7 bases matching TRBD2. The J segment lost 5 bases and the V segment lost 11 bases, leaving 5 bases of the junction unmatched. CDR1 is MNHEY and CDR2 is SVGAGI in the germline V gene. The CDR3 has 11 residues. Here the CDR3 reads CAAGDEETQYF. The CDR3 nucleotides read TGTGCCGCGGGAGACGAGGAGACCCAGTACTTC.

This clone was observed a handful of times. The rearrangement joins TRBV4-1 to TRBJ2-7; 9 bases are a match to TRBD1. The J segment lost 3 bases and the V segment lost 0 bases, leaving 6 bases of the junction unmatched. There are 16 residues in the CDR3. Germline-derived CDR1 and CDR2 are MGHRA and YSYEKL. The CDR3 loop reads CASSQEGTGIFYEQYF. The CDR3 nucleotides read TGCGCCAGCAGCCAAGAAGGGACAGGGATCTTCTACGAGCAGTACTTC.